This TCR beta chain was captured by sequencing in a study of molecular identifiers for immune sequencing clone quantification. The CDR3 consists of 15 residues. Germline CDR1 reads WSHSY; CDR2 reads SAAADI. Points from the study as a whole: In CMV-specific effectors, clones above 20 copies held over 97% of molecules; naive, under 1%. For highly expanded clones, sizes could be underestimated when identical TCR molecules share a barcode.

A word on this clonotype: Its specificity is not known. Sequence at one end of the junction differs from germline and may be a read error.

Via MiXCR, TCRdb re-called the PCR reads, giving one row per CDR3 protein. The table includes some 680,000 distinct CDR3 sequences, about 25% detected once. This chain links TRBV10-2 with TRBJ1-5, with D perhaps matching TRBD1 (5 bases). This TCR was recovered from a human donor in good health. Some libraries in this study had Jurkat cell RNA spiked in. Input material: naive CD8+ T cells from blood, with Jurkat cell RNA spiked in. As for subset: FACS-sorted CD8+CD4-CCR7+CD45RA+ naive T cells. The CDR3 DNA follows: TGCGCCGGCAGTGATGAGAGGGGACGGGGGGGGCCCCAGCATTTT. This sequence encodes CAGSDERGRGGPQHF.